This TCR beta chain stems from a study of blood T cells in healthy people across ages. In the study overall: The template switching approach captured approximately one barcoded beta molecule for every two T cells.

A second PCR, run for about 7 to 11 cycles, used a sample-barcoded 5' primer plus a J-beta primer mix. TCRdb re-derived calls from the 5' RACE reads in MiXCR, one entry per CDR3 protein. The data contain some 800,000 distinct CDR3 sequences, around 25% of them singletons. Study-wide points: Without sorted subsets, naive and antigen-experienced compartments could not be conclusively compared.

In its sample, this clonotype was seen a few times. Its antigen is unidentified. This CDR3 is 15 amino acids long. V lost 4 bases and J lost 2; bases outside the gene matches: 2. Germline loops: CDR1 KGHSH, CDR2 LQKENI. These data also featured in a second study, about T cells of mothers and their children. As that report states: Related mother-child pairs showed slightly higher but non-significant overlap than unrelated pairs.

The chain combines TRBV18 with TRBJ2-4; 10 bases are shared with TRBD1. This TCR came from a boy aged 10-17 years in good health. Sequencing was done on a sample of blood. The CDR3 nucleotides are TGTGCCAGCTCACAGGGACAGGGGACCAAAAACATTCAGTACTTC. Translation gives CASSQGQGTKNIQYF.